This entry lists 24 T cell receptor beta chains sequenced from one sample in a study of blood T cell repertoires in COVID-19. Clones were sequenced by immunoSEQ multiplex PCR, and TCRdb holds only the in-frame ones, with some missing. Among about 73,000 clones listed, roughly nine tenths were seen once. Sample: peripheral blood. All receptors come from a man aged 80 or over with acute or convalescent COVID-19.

CDR3 in DNA: TGTGCCAGCAGCCAAGATCCAGGGCCCCCCTACGAGCAGTACTTC. It encodes CASSQDPGPPYEQYF. This sequence joins TRBV4-2 and TRBJ2-7; D perhaps matches TRBD1 (5 bases). The CDR3 runs 15 residues. Germline loops: CDR1 LGHNA, CDR2 YNFKEQ. The V end lost 0 bases, the J end lost 2 bases, and 11 bases lay between the germline ends.

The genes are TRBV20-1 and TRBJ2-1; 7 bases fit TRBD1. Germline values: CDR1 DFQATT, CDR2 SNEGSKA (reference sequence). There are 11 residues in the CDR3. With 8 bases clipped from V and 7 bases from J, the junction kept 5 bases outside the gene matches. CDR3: CSPTRGNEQFF. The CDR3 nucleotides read TGCAGTCCTACCAGGGGGAATGAGCAGTTCTTC.

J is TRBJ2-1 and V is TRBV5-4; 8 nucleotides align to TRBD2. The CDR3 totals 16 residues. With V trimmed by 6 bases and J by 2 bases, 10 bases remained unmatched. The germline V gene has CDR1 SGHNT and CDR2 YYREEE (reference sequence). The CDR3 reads CASTYSGGATYNEQFF. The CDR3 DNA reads TGTGCCAGCACCTACTCGGGGGGGGCCACCTACAATGAGCAGTTCTTC. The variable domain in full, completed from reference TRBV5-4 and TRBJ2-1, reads ETGVTQSPTHLIKTRGQQVTLRCSSQSGHNTVSWYQQALGQGPQFIFQYYREEENGRGNFPPRFSGLQFPNYSSELNVNALELDDSALYLCASTYSGGATYNEQFFGPGTRLTVL.

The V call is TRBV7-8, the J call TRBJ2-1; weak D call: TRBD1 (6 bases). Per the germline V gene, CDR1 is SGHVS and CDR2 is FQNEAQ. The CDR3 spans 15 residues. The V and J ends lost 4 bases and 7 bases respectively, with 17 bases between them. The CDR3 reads CASSSAGTKENEQFF. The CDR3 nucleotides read TGTGCCAGCAGCTCCGCCGGGACAAAAGAAAATGAGCAGTTCTTC.

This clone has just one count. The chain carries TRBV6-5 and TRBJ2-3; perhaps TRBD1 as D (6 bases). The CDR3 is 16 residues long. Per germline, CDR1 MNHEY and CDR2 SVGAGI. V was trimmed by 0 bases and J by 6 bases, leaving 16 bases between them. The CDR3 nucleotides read TGTGCCAGCAGTTACTCGTCCCAGGGGTTTCGGGATACGCAGTATTTT. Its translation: CASSYSSQGFRDTQYF.

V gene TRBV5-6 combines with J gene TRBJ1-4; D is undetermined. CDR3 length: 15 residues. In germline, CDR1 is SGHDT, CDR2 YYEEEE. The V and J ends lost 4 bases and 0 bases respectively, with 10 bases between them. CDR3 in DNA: TGTGCCAGCAGCCCCGCACCTACAACTAATGAAAAACTGTTTTTT. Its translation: CASSPAPTTNEKLFF.

The CDR3 sequence: CASSLVSGNTEAFF. CDR3 DNA: TGTGCCAGCAGCTTAGTTTCCGGGAACACTGAAGCTTTCTTT. J is TRBJ1-1 and V is TRBV7-9; unclear D gene. The CDR3 spans 14 residues. Trimming took 1 base from V and 1 from J, leaving 7 bases between them. Germline-derived CDR1 and CDR2 are SEHNR and FQNEAQ (reference sequence).

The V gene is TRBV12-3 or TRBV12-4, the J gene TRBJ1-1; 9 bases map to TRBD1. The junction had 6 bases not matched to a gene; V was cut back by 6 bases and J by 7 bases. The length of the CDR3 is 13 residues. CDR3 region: CASSLDRGDEAFF. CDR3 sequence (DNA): TGTGCCAGCAGCCTGGACAGGGGTGATGAAGCTTTCTTT.

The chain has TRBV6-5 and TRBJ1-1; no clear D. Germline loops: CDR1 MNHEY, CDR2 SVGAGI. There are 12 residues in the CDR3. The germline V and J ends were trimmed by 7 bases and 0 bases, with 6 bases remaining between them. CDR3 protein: CASTVMNTEAFF. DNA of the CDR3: TGTGCCAGCACGGTCATGAACACTGAAGCTTTCTTT.

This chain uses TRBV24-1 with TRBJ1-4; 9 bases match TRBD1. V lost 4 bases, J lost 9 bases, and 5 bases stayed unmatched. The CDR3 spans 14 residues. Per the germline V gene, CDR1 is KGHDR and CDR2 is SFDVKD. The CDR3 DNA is TGTGCCACCAGTGAAACAGGGGGCGCAAAAAAACTGTTTTTT. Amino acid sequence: CATSETGGAKKLFF.

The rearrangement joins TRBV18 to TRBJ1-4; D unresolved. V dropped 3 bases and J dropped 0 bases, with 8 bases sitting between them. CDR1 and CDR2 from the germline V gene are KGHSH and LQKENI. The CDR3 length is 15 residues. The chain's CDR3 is CASSPMGATNEKLFF. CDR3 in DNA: TGTGCCAGCTCACCCATGGGAGCAACTAATGAAAAACTGTTTTTT.

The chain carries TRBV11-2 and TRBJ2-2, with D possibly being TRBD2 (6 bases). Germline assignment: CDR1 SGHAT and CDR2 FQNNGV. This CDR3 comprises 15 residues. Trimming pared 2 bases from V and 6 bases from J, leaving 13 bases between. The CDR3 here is CASSLQGGGSGELFF. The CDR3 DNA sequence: TGTGCCAGCAGCTTACAGGGTGGAGGGTCCGGGGAGCTGTTTTTT.

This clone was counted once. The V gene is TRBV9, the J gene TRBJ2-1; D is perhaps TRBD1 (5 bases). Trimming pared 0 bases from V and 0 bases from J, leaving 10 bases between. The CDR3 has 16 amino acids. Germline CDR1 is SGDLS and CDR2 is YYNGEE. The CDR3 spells CASSVATVLSYNEQFF. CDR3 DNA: TGTGCCAGCAGCGTAGCGACAGTACTCTCCTACAATGAGCAGTTCTTC.

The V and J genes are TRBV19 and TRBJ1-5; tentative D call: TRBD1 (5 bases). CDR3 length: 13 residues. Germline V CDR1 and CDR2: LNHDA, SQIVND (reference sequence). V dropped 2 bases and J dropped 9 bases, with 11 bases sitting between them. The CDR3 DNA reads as TGTGCCAGTAGTATACAGGGTCGAGGGCCCCAGCATTTT. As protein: CASSIQGRGPQHF.

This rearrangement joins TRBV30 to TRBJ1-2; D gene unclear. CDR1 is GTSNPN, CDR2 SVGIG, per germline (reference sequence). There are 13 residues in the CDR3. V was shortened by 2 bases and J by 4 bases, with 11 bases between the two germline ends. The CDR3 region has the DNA TGTGCCTGGAGTCCCGGGGTTTCCTATGGCTACACCTTC. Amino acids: CAWSPGVSYGYTF.

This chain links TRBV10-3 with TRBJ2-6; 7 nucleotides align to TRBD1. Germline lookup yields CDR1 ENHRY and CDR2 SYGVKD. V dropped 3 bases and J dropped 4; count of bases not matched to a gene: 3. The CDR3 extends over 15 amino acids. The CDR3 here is CAISEQGTGANVLTF. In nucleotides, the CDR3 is TGTGCCATCAGTGAACAGGGGACAGGGGCCAACGTCCTGACTTTC.

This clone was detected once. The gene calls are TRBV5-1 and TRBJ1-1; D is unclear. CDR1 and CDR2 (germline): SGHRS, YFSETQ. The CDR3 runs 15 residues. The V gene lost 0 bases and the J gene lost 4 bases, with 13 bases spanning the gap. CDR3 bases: TGCGCCAGCAGCTTGGAACGGGTCCGTGGCACTGAAGCTTTCTTT. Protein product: CASSLERVRGTEAFF.

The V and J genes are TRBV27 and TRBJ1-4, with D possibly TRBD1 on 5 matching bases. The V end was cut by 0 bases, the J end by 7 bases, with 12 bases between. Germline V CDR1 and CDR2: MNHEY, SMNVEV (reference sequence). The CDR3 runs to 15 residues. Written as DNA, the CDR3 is TGTGCCAGCAGTTTATCCGCGGGGCGAAGTGAAAAACTGTTTTTT. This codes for CASSLSAGRSEKLFF.

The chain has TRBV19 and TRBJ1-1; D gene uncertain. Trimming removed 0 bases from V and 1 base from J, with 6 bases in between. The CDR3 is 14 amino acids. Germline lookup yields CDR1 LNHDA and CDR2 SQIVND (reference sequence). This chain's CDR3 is CASSIDSPNTEAFF. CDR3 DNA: TGTGCCAGTAGTATAGATTCTCCGAACACTGAAGCTTTCTTT.

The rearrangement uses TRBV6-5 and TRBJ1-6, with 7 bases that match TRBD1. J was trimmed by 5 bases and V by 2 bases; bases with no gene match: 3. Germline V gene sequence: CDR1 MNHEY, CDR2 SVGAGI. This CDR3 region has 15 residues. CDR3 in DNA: TGTGCCAGCAGTTACCTAGACAGGGATAATTCACCCCTCCACTTT. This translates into CASSYLDRDNSPLHF.

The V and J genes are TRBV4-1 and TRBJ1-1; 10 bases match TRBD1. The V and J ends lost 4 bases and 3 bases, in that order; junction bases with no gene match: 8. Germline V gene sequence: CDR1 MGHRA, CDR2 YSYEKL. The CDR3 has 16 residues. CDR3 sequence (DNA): TGCGCCAGCAGCCCCCGACAGGGGGCAGAGTACACTGAAGCTTTCTTT. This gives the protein CASSPRQGAEYTEAFF.

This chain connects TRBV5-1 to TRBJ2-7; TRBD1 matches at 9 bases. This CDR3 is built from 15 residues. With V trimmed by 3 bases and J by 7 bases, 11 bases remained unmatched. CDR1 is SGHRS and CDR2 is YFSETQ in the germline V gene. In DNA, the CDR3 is TGCGCCAGCAGCTCGGGGACAGGGCCTATTGGAGAGCAGTACTTC. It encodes CASSSGTGPIGEQYF.

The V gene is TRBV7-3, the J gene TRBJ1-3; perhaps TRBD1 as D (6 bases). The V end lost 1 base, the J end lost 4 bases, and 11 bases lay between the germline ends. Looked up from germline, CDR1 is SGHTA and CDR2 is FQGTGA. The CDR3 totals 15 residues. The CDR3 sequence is CASSLMGASGNTIYF. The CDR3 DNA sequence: TGTGCCAGCAGCTTAATGGGGGCTTCGGGAAACACCATATATTTT.

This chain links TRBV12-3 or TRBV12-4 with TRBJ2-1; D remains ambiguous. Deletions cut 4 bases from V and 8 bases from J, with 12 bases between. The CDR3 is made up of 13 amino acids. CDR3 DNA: TGTGCCAGCAGTTCCTATGATAGCCATGAGCAGTTCTTC. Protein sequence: CASSSYDSHEQFF.